A single sample gave rise to the 28 T cell receptor beta chains below, sequenced in a study of immune cell composition in non-small cell lung cancer. The normal lung sample lay at least 3 cm, and maximally far, from the tumour. This table comes from immunoSEQ multiplex PCR, and its TCRdb copy is limited to in-frame clones, with some not included. Among roughly 1,000 clones listed, over 70% were seen once. The sequenced sample consisted of non-adjacent lung tissue. These receptors were obtained from a human donor with non-small cell lung cancer.

This clone was detected only once. The chain links TRBV7-3 to TRBJ2-7; D is possibly TRBD2 (6 bases). V shed 0 bases and J shed 7 bases, with 10 bases lying between them. The CDR3 sequence is 13 residues long. Germline V gene data show CDR1 as SGHTA and CDR2 as FQGTGA. The CDR3 DNA reads TGTGCCAGCAGCTTAACCCCGGGGGATGAGCAGTACTTC. This codes for CASSLTPGDEQYF.

By share, this clone ranks as hyperexpanded. The chain recombines TRBV14 with TRBJ1-1, with 7 bases identical to TRBD1. This CDR3 comprises 15 residues. Germline values: CDR1 SGHDN, CDR2 FVKESK. V lost 5 bases to trimming and J lost 4 bases; unmatched junction nucleotides: 10. The CDR3 protein is CASSARQGEGTEAFF. CDR3 nucleotides: TGTGCCAGCAGCGCTCGACAGGGAGAGGGCACTGAAGCTTTCTTT.

The chain links TRBV5-4 to TRBJ2-7; 10 bases line up with TRBD1. The germline V gene has CDR1 SGHNT and CDR2 YYREEE (reference sequence). This CDR3 comprises 16 residues. V dropped 0 bases and J dropped 3; count of bases not matched to a gene: 6. CDR3 sequence (DNA): TGTGCCAGCAGCTTGGCCGATGGACAGGGGGGCTACGAGCAGTACTTC. As protein: CASSLADGQGGYEQYF.

The chain links TRBV9 to TRBJ2-5; 9 nucleotides line up with TRBD1. V lost 4 bases and J lost 5; bases outside the gene matches: 6. The CDR3 contains 14 residues. Per the germline V gene, CDR1 is SGDLS and CDR2 is YYNGEE. The CDR3 reads CASSRGQGQETQYF. The CDR3 coding sequence is TGTGCCAGCAGCAGGGGACAGGGTCAGGAGACCCAGTACTTC.

In its sample, this clone was seen a few times. This rearrangement joins TRBV4-3 to TRBJ2-3; the D is unclear. This CDR3 region has 16 residues. Germline CDR1 is LGHNA and CDR2 is YSLEER. The V and J ends lost 2 bases and 1 base respectively, with 13 bases between them. The chain's CDR3 is CASSQLRQARTDTQYF. CDR3 bases: TGCGCCAGCAGCCAACTGCGTCAGGCCCGCACAGATACGCAGTATTTT.

This clone was counted a single time. The V gene is TRBV19, the J gene TRBJ2-2; 9 positions agree with TRBD1. J was trimmed by 5 bases and V by 4 bases; bases with no gene match: 8. This CDR3 is 16 amino acids long. The V gene's germline CDR1 is LNHDA and CDR2 SQIVND (reference sequence). The CDR3 loop is CASSTNRGQWTGELFF. In DNA form, the CDR3 reads TGTGCCAGTAGTACTAACAGGGGGCAGTGGACCGGGGAGCTGTTTTTT.

This chain connects TRBV19 to TRBJ2-5; 11 positions agree with TRBD1. The germline gives CDR1 LNHDA, CDR2 SQIVND (reference sequence). Losses at the gene ends were 5 bases for V and 6 bases for J; bases not matched to a gene: 17. The CDR3 contains 18 residues. CDR3 amino acids: CASSSRSAGQGAGKTQYF. The CDR3 DNA sequence: TGTGCCAGTAGTTCCAGGTCCGCCGGACAGGGGGCTGGAAAGACCCAGTACTTC.

The chain is built from TRBV5-1 and TRBJ2-1; maybe TRBD2 (6 bases). The CDR3 is made up of 14 amino acids. V was trimmed by 6 bases and J by 16 bases, leaving 26 bases between them. Germline V lookup: CDR1 SGHRS, CDR2 YFSETQ. CDR3 residues: CASTTAPPSADFFF. The CDR3 DNA reads as TGCGCCAGCACGACCGCCCCTCCTAGCGCAGACTTCTTCTTC.

The rearrangement uses TRBV20-1 and TRBJ2-1; the D is unclear. Germline assignment: CDR1 DFQATT and CDR2 SNEGSKA (reference sequence). This CDR3 comprises 10 residues. Trimming removed 6 bases at V and 9 bases at J, with 9 bases between. The CDR3: CSAGVGEQFF. CDR3 nucleotide sequence: TGCAGTGCCGGTGTCGGTGAGCAGTTCTTC.

The chain carries TRBV11-2 and TRBJ2-3; perhaps TRBD2 as D (6 bases). CDR3 size: 15 residues. CDR1 and CDR2 from the germline V gene are SGHAT and FQNNGV. Between the trimmed V and J ends, which lost 3 bases and 3 bases, there was a span of 13 bases. CDR3 DNA: TGTGCCAGCAGCTTTACGGGGGTGGGAACAGATACGCAGTATTTT. Amino acids: CASSFTGVGTDTQYF.

The rearrangement links TRBV30 to TRBJ2-3, with TRBD2 matching over 10 bases. Germline CDR1 and CDR2: GTSNPN and SVGIG (reference sequence). The V and J ends lost 2 bases and 4 bases, in that order; junction bases with no gene match: 3. CDR3 length: 14 residues. CDR3 sequence reads: CAWSSSGSSDTQYF. In DNA, the CDR3 is TGTGCCTGGAGTTCTAGCGGGAGTTCAGATACGCAGTATTTT.

V is TRBV7-9 and J is TRBJ2-2; possible D gene TRBD2, 6 bases. From germline, CDR1 is SEHNR and CDR2 FQNEAQ (reference sequence). The CDR3 runs 14 residues. Trimming shortened V by 4 bases and J by 5 bases, and 11 bases separated the two germline ends. The CDR3 region is CASSSPRGTGELFF. The CDR3 bases are TGTGCCAGCAGCTCCCCCCGGGGGACCGGGGAGCTGTTTTTT.

The chain links TRBV11-2 to TRBJ1-1, with TRBD1 matching over 11 bases. Losses at the gene ends were 0 bases for V and 4 bases for J; bases not matched to a gene: 1. The CDR3 loop spans 15 amino acids. Germline CDR1 SGHAT, CDR2 FQNNGV. DNA of the CDR3: TGTGCCAGCAGCTTAGACGGGACAGGGGGCACTGAAGCTTTCTTT. Protein sequence: CASSLDGTGGTEAFF.

This clone was seen a handful of times. The chain combines TRBV6-1 with TRBJ2-4; 9 nucleotides align to TRBD2. The trim removed 1 base at V and 4 bases at J, leaving 5 bases unmatched. This CDR3 is 16 amino acids long. Germline CDR1 and CDR2: MNHNS and SASEGT. Written as DNA, the CDR3 is TGTGCCAGCAGTGAAGTAGCGGGAGCACGAAAAAACATTCAGTACTTC. Its protein is CASSEVAGARKNIQYF.

This chain joins TRBV11-2 and TRBJ2-3; 7 bases fit TRBD1. V was pared by 1 base and J by 0 bases, with 7 bases of the junction left unmatched. CDR3 length: 17 amino acids. Per the germline V gene, CDR1 is SGHAT and CDR2 is FQNNGV. In DNA form, the CDR3 reads TGTGCCAGCAGCTTAGTAGGGGGCCCCTCTAGCACAGATACGCAGTATTTT. It encodes CASSLVGGPSSTDTQYF.

This sequence joins TRBV5-4 and TRBJ2-5, with a weak D call TRBD1 (6 bases). Trimming cost V 4 bases and J 2 bases, with 12 bases left between them. The CDR3 spans 14 residues. CDR1 and CDR2 from the germline V gene are SGHNT and YYREEE (reference sequence). This chain's CDR3 is CASSLPGQQETQYF. CDR3 bases: TGTGCCAGCAGCCTTCCGGGACAACAAGAGACCCAGTACTTC.

Within the sample, this clone is large. This chain uses TRBV4-1 with TRBJ2-5, with D possibly TRBD1 on 5 matching bases. V was trimmed by 5 bases and J by 2 bases, leaving 18 bases between them. The CDR3 is made up of 16 amino acids. The germline gives CDR1 MGHRA, CDR2 YSYEKL. The CDR3 sequence: CASSGTPTGDQETQYF. The CDR3 nucleotides are TGCGCCAGCAGCGGTACCCCAACAGGAGATCAAGAGACCCAGTACTTC.

The chain carries TRBV5-1 and TRBJ1-1, with D tentatively TRBD1 (5 bases). Trimming shortened V by 0 bases and J by 5 bases, and 11 bases separated the two germline ends. CDR1 is SGHRS and CDR2 is YFSETQ in the germline V gene. This CDR3 region has 14 residues. The CDR3 is CASSLGQPGTEAFF. Written as DNA, the CDR3 is TGCGCCAGCAGCTTGGGACAGCCAGGGACTGAAGCTTTCTTT.

This clone has a single count. The chain couples TRBV2 to TRBJ1-2, with 9 bases aligning to TRBD1. Germline values: CDR1 SNHLY, CDR2 FYNNEI. The CDR3 extends over 14 amino acids. With V trimmed by 3 bases and J by 8 bases, 7 bases remained unmatched. The CDR3 nucleotides read TGTGCCAGCAGTGACCAGGACAGGGGTGGCGGCTACACCTTC. The encoded protein is CASSDQDRGGGYTF.

This clone is a singleton in its sample. V usage is TRBV9 and J usage is TRBJ2-5; 10 bases are shared with TRBD1. The CDR3 spans 15 residues. With 1 base clipped from V and 1 base from J, the junction kept 1 base outside the gene matches. Germline V gene sequence: CDR1 SGDLS, CDR2 YYNGEE. Here the CDR3 reads CASSVWTGGQETQYF. CDR3 bases: TGTGCCAGCAGCGTATGGACAGGGGGCCAAGAGACCCAGTACTTC.

The chain couples TRBV30 to TRBJ2-1; a weak D match, TRBD1 (5 bases). The germline CDR1 and CDR2 sequences are GTSNPN and SVGIG (reference sequence). Trimming took off 7 bases at V and 4 bases at J, with 8 bases between the two ends. The CDR3 is made up of 11 amino acids. The CDR3 coding sequence is TGTGCCTCCCGACAGTACAATGAGCAGTTCTTC. Translating it yields CASRQYNEQFF.

The J gene is TRBJ2-7, the V gene TRBV19; no firm D call. CDR1 and CDR2 (germline): LNHDA, SQIVND (reference sequence). The length of the CDR3 is 13 residues. V lost 5 bases, J lost 4 bases, and 12 bases lay in between. This chain's CDR3 is CASSPQLRYEQYF. The CDR3 DNA reads as TGTGCCAGTAGTCCCCAACTGAGATACGAGCAGTACTTC.

This CDR3 is CASSISGTGNSEQYF. CDR3 sequence (DNA): TGTGCCAGCAGCATCTCCGGGACAGGGAATAGTGAGCAGTACTTC. This chain uses TRBV7-2 with TRBJ2-7, with TRBD1 matching 9 bases. This CDR3 contains 15 residues. Germline values: CDR1 SGHTA, CDR2 FQGNSA. V shed 5 bases, J shed 7 bases, and the junction held 12 bases outside the gene matches.

The chain couples TRBV5-6 to TRBJ1-3, with 9 bases that match TRBD1. The CDR3 extends over 15 amino acids. The V gene end was trimmed by 4 bases and the J gene end by 2 bases; junction bases not matched to a gene: 4. Germline V CDR1 and CDR2: SGHDT, YYEEEE. The CDR3 sequence is CASSPDRGAGNTIYF. The CDR3 DNA follows: TGTGCCAGCAGCCCCGACAGGGGGGCTGGAAACACCATATATTTT.

V gene TRBV5-1 combines with J gene TRBJ2-5, with a possible D match to TRBD2 (6 bases). Germline V gene lookup returns CDR1 SGHRS and CDR2 YFSETQ. Deletions cut 0 bases from V and 5 bases from J, with 17 bases between. There are 16 residues in the CDR3. The CDR3 DNA reads as TGCGCCAGCAGCTTGGGACTAGAGGTGGGGCAGGAGACCCAGTACTTC. Encoded protein: CASSLGLEVGQETQYF.

The chain couples TRBV7-8 to TRBJ2-7; TRBD2 matches 9 bases. The CDR3 runs to 15 residues. Germline lookup yields CDR1 SGHVS and CDR2 FQNEAQ. V lost 0 bases and J lost 6; bases outside the gene matches: 6. The CDR3 DNA sequence: TGTGCCAGCAGCTTAGCGAGGACTAGCGTCATCGAGCAGTACTTC. This encodes CASSLARTSVIEQYF.

The chain is built from TRBV12-5 and TRBJ1-1; D ambiguous. Trimming left V 11 bases short and J 8 bases short, with 21 bases between. Looked up from germline, CDR1 is LGHNT and CDR2 is FRNRAP. CDR3 size: 13 residues. The CDR3 DNA sequence: TGTGCTTCCCGGGGAGCCGGCACTTTGGAAGCTTTCTTT. Translation: CASRGAGTLEAFF.

V gene TRBV28 combines with J gene TRBJ2-7; D may be TRBD2 (5 bases). CDR1 and CDR2 (germline): MDHEN, SYDVKM. The CDR3 sequence is 13 residues long. V lost 5 bases, J lost 3 bases, and 11 bases lay in between. The CDR3 DNA reads TGTGCCAGCAGTCCCCCGGGGATCTACGAGCAGTACTTC. Its translation: CASSPPGIYEQYF.